This T cell receptor beta chain was captured by sequencing in a study of T-cell memory formation after mild COVID-19. Study results and limitations: Specificity for SARS-CoV-2 was not confirmed among the second-wave clones peaking on day 37. Within pre-infection memory, some responding clones were found, suggesting cross-reactive memory joined.

This clonotype has a count of ten or more. No antigen is known for it. The CDR3 runs to 16 residues. Germline V lookup: CDR1 SGHAT, CDR2 FQNNGV. Trimming took off 5 bases at V and 7 bases at J, with 21 bases between the two ends. Each CDR3 protein gets one entry after TCRdb re-called the 5' RACE reads with MiXCR. The repertoire holds 15,000 or so distinct CDR3 sequences, with roughly 23% as singletons. The sample consisted of PBMCs or a T cell subset sorted from them (not recorded which). V is TRBV11-2 and J is TRBJ1-5; D possibly corresponds to TRBD1 (6 bases). This sequence originates from a young man who had mild COVID-19 (a few samples of this study predate the infection). Cell type and time point are not known. The CDR3 here is CASSPSRGELIQPQHF. CDR3 sequence (DNA): TGTGCCAGCAGCCCTAGCAGGGGCGAACTCATACAGCCCCAGCATTTT.